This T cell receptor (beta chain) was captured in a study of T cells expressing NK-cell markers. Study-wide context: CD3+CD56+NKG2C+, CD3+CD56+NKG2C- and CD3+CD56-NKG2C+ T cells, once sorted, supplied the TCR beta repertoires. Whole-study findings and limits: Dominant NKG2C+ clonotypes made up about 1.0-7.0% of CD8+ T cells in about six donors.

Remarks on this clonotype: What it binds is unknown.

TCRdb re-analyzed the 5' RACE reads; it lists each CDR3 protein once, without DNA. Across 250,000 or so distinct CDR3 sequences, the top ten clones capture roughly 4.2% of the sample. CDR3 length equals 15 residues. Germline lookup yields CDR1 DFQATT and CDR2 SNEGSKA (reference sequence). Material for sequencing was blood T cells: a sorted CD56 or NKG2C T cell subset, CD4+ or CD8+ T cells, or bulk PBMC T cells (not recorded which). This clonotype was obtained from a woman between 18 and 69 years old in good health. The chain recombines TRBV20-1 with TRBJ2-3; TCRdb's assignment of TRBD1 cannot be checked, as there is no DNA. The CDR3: CSAPGTTVGTDTQYF.